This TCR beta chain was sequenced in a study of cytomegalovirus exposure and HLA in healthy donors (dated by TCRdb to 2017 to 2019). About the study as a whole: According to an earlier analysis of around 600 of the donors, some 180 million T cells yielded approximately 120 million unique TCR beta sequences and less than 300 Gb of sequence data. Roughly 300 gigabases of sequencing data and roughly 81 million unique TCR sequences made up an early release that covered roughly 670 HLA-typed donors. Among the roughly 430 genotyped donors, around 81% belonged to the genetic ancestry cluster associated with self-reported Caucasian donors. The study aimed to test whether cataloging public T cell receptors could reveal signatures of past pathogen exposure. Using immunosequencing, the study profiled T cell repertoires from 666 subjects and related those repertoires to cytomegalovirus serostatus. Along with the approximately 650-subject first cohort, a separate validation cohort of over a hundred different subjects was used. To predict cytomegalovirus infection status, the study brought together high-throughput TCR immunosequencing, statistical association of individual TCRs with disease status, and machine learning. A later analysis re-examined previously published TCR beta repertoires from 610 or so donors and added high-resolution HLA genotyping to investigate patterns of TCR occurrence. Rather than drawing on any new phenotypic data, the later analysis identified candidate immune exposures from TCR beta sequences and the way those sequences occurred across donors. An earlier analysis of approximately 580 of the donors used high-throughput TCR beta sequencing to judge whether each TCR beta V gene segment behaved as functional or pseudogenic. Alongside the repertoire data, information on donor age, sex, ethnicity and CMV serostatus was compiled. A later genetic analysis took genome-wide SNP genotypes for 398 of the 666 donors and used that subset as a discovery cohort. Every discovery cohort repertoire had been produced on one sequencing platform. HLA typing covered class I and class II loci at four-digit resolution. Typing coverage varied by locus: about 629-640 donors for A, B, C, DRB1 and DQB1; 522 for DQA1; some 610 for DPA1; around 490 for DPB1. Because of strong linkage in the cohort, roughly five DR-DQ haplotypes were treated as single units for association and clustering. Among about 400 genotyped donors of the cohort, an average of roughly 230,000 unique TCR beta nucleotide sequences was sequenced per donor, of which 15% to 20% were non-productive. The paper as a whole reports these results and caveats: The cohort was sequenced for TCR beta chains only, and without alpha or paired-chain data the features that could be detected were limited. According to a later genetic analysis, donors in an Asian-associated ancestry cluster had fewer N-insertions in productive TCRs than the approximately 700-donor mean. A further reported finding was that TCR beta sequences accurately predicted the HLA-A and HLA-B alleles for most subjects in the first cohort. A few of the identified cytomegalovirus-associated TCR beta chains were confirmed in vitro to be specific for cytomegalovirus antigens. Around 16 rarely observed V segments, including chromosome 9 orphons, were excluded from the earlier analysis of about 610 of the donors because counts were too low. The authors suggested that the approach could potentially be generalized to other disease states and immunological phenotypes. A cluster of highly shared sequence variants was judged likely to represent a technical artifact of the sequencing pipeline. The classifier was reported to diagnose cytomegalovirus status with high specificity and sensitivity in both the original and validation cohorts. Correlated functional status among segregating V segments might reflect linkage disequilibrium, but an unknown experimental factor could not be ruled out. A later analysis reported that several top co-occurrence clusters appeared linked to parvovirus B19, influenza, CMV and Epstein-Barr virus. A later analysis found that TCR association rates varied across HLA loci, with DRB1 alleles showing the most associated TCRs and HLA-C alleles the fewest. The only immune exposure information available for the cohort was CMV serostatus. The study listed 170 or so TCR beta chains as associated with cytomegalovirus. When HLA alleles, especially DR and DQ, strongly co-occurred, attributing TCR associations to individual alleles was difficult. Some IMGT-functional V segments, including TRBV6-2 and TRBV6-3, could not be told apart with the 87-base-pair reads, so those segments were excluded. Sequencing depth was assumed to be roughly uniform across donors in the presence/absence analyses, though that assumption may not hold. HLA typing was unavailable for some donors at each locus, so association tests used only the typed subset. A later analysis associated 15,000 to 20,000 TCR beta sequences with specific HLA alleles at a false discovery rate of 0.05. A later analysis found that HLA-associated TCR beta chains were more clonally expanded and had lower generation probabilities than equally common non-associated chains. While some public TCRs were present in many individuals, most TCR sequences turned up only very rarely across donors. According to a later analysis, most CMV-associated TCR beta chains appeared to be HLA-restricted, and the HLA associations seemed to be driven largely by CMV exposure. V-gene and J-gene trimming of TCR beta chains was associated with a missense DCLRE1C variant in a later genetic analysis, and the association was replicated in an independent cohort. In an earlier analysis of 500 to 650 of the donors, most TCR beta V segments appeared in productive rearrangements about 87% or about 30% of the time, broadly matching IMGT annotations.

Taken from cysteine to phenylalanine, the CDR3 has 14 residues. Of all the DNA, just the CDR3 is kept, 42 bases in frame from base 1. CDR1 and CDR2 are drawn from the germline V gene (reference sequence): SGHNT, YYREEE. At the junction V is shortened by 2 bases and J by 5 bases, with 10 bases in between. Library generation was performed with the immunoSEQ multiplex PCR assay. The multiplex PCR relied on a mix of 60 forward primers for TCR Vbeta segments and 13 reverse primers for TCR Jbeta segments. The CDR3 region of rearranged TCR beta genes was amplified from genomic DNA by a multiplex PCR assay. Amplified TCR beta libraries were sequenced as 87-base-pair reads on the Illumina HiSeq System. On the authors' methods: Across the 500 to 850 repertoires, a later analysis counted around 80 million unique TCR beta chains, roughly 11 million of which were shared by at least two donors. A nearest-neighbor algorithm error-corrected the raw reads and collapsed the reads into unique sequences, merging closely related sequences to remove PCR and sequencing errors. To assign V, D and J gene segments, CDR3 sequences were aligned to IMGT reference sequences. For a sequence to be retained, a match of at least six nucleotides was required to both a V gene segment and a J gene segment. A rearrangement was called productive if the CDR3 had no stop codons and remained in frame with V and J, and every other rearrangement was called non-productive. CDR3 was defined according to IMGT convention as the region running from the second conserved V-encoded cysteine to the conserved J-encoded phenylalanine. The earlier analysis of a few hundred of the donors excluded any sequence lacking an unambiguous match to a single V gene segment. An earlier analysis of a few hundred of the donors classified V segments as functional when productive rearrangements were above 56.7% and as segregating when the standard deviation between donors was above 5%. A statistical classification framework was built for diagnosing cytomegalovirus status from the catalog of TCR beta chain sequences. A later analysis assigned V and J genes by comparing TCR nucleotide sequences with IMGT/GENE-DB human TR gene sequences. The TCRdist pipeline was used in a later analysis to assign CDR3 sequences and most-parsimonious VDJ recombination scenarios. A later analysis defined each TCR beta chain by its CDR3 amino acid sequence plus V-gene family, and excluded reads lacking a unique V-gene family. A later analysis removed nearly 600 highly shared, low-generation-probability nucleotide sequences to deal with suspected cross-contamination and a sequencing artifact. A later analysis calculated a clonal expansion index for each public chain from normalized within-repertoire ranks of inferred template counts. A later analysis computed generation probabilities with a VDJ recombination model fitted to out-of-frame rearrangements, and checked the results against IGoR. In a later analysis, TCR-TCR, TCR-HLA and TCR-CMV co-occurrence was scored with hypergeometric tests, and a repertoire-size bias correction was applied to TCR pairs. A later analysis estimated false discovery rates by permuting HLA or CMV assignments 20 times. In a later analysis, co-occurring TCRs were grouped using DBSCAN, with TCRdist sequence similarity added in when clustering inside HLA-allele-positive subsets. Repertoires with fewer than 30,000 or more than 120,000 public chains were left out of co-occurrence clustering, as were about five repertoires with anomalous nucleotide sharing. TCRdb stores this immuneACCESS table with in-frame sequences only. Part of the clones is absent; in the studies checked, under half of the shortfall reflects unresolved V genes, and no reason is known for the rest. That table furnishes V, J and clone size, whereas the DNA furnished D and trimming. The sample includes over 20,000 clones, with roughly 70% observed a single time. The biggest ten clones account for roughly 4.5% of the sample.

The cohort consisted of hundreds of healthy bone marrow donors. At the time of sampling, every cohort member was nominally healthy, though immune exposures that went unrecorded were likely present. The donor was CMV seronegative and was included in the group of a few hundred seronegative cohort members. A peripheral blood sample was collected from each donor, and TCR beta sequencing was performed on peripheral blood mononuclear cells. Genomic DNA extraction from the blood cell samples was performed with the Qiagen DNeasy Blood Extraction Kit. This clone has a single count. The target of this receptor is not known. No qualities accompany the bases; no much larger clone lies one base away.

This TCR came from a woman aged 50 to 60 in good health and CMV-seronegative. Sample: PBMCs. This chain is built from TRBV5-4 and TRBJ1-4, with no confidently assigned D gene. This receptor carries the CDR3 CASSLPGGNEKLFF. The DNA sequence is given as TGTGCCAGCAGCTTACCAGGTGGAAATGAAAAACTGTTTTTT.